The 15 T cell receptor beta chains reported below all come from one sample, sequenced in a study of blood T cell repertoires in COVID-19 (dated by TCRdb to the early 2020s). Libraries were prepared through the immunoSEQ multiplex PCR assay. TCRdb holds this immuneACCESS table with in-frame rearrangements only. Some clones are missing; in checked studies, unresolved V genes explain under half, and the rest has no known cause. The sample table records about 370,000 clones; 75% to 90% of these occur just once. In total, the top ten clones hold around 1% of the sample. Sequenced material: PBMCs or T cells enriched from blood (not recorded which). The receptor set was obtained from a man aged 18-30 years who had recovered from COVID-19.

The genes are TRBV6-5 and TRBJ1-1; 9 bases agree with TRBD1. V gave up 6 bases and J gave up 1 base; unmatched junction bases: 3. CDR1 is MNHEY, CDR2 SVGAGI, per germline. The CDR3 is made up of 14 amino acids. This chain's CDR3 is CASSPGQGNTEAFF. The CDR3 DNA reads as TGTGCCAGCAGCCCGGGACAGGGGAACACTGAAGCTTTCTTT.

The chain has TRBV18 and TRBJ1-1; D ambiguous. CDR3 length equals 15 residues. Germline CDR1 KGHSH, CDR2 LQKENI. V was cut by 2 bases and J by 1 base, with 11 bases left in between. The CDR3 region is CASSPRIAENTEAFF. In DNA, the CDR3 is TGTGCCAGCTCACCAAGGATAGCAGAGAACACTGAAGCTTTCTTT.

The gene calls are TRBV6-2 or TRBV6-3 and TRBJ1-6; 7 bases are a match to TRBD1. The J segment lost 7 bases and the V segment lost 6 bases, leaving 12 bases of the junction unmatched. The CDR3 has 16 residues. From germline, CDR1 is MNHEY and CDR2 SVGEGT. Written as DNA, the CDR3 is TGTGCCAGCAGCCCGGACAGGCAGCCTGGGAATTCACCCCTCCACTTT. It yields the protein CASSPDRQPGNSPLHF.

The CDR3 loop is CASSSQDPPAGDEQFF. In DNA, the CDR3 is TGTGCCAGTAGTTCCCAGGACCCCCCAGCGGGCGATGAGCAGTTCTTC. The rearrangement links TRBV19 to TRBJ2-1, with a tentative D call TRBD2 (6 bases). V dropped 5 bases and J dropped 8 bases, with 22 bases sitting between them. CDR3 length equals 16 residues. Germline loops: CDR1 LNHDA, CDR2 SQIVND (reference sequence).

This rearrangement joins TRBV2 to TRBJ2-2; perhaps TRBD1 as D (6 bases). CDR3 length equals 16 residues. The germline V and J ends were trimmed by 6 bases and 0 bases, with 14 bases remaining between them. Germline V gene lookup returns CDR1 SNHLY and CDR2 FYNNEI. CDR3 bases: TGTGCCAGCAGGACCGGGACACACCCGAACACCGGGGAGCTGTTTTTT. As protein: CASRTGTHPNTGELFF.

The chain has TRBV2 and TRBJ1-2; D may be TRBD1 (6 bases). The CDR3 contains 14 residues. V dropped 4 bases and J dropped 7 bases, with 16 bases sitting between them. In germline, CDR1 is SNHLY, CDR2 FYNNEI. CDR3 nucleotides: TGTGCCAGCAGTGCTGACAGGTCTTCAGGTGGCTACACCTTC. It translates to CASSADRSSGGYTF.

The rearrangement uses TRBV11-3 and TRBJ2-2, with 14 bases that match TRBD2. V shed 4 bases, J shed 2 bases, and the junction held 9 bases outside the gene matches. Germline CDR1 reads SGHNT; CDR2 reads YENEEA. The CDR3 has 19 residues. CDR3 sequence: CASSSWTSGGIANTGELFF. The CDR3 nucleotides are TGTGCCAGCAGCTCCTGGACTAGCGGGGGGATTGCAAACACCGGGGAGCTGTTTTTT.

This chain connects TRBV20-1 to TRBJ1-1; D gene uncertain. Per germline, CDR1 DFQATT and CDR2 SNEGSKA (reference sequence). V gave up 5 bases and J gave up 5 bases, with 9 bases separating them. The CDR3 covers 11 residues. This CDR3 is CSARRETEAFF. CDR3 in DNA: TGCAGTGCTCGGAGGGAGACTGAAGCTTTCTTT.

The chain is built from TRBV19 and TRBJ2-6; D remains ambiguous. This CDR3 has 15 amino acids. The germline V gene encodes CDR1 LNHDA and CDR2 SQIVND (reference sequence). V was shortened by 8 bases and J by 5 bases, with 16 bases between the two germline ends. The CDR3 region is CASAPWARRANVLTF. The CDR3 DNA follows: TGTGCCAGTGCCCCGTGGGCCCGTAGGGCCAACGTCCTGACTTTC.

Concerning this clone itself: Other DNA sequences of this sample code for an identical CDR3. The J gene is TRBJ1-3, the V gene TRBV10-3; 11 nucleotides match TRBD1. The CDR3 totals 15 residues. The V and J ends lost 6 bases and 1 base, in that order; junction bases with no gene match: 2. Germline CDR1 reads ENHRY; CDR2 reads SYGVKD. The CDR3 spells CAISGTGGSGNTIYF. CDR3 DNA: TGTGCCATCAGCGGGACAGGGGGATCTGGAAACACCATATATTTT.

The chain uses TRBV5-6 and TRBJ1-2; no clear D gene. The CDR3 has 12 residues. Trimming removed 1 base at V and 5 bases at J, with 6 bases between. The germline V gene has CDR1 SGHDT and CDR2 YYEEEE. In nucleotides, the CDR3 is TGTGCCAGCAGCTTGAAACAGTATGGCTACACCTTC. Protein sequence: CASSLKQYGYTF.

The CDR3 DNA reads as TGTGCCAGTAGCGCGGACAGCCTCTTAGGCAAGCAGTACTTC. This translates into CASSADSLLGKQYF. The genes are TRBV19 and TRBJ2-7; TRBD1 might be the D (6 bases). Germline V gene lookup returns CDR1 LNHDA and CDR2 SQIVND (reference sequence). V shed 6 bases and J shed 8 bases, with 20 bases lying between them. The CDR3 runs 14 residues. Using reference TRBV19 and TRBJ2-7 for the parts outside the CDR3, the full variable domain is DGGITQSPKYLFRKEGQNVTLSCEQNLNHDAMYWYRQDPGQGLRLIYYSQIVNDFQKGDIAEGYSVSREKKESFPLTVTSAQKNPTAFYLCASSADSLLGKQYFGPGTRLTVT.

This clone was seen more than once but under ten times. This rearrangement joins TRBV29-1 to TRBJ1-2, with D uncertain. V lost 4 bases and J lost 1, with 4 bases in between. The CDR3 loop spans 11 amino acids. Looked up from germline, CDR1 is SQVTM and CDR2 is ANQGSEA. The CDR3 DNA is TGCAGCGTTGCTAGTAACTATGGCTACACCTTC. This gives the protein CSVASNYGYTF.

The CDR3, as DNA: TGTGCCAGCAGCTTAAGGGACAGGGTGAACACTGAAGCTTTCTTT. Protein sequence: CASSLRDRVNTEAFF. The chain combines TRBV13 with TRBJ1-1; 9 nucleotides agree with TRBD1. The CDR3 runs 15 residues. The germline gives CDR1 PRHDT, CDR2 FYEKMQ (reference sequence). V gave up 2 bases and J gave up 0 bases; unmatched junction bases: 1.

The rearrangement uses TRBV10-1 and TRBJ1-1, with 9 bases lining up with TRBD1. The germline V gene has CDR1 WNHNN and CDR2 SYGVQD (reference sequence). CDR3 length equals 15 residues. After removal of 3 bases from V and 5 bases from J, the junction contained 7 bases not matched to a gene. CDR3 nucleotides: TGCGCCAGCAGTGAAACAGGGGGCGTAAAGACTGAAGCTTTCTTT. Protein: CASSETGGVKTEAFF.